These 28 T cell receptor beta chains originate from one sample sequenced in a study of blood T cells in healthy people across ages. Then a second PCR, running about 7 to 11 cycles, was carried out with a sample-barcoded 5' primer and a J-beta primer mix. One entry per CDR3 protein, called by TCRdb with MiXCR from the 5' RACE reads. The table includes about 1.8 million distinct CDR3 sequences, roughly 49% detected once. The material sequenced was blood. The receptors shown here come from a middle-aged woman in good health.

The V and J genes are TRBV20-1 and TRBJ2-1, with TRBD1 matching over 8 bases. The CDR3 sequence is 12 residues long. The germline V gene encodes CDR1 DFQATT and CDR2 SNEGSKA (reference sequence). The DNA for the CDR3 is TGCAGCCGAGGCGCAGGGGGCTATGAGCAGTTCTTC. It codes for CSRGAGGYEQFF.

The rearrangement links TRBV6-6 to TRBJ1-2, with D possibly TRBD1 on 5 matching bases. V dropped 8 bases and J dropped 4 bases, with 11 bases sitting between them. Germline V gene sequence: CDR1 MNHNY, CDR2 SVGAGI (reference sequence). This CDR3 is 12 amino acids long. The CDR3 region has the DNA TGTGCCAGCGGGGGGGGAGTCTATGGCTACACCTTC. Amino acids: CASGGGVYGYTF.

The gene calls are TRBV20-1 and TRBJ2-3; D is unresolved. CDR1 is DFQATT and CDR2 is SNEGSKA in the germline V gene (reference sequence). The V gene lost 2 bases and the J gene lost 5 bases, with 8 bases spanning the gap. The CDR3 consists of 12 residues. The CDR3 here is CSARLVLDTQYF. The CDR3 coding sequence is TGCAGTGCTAGATTGGTGTTAGATACGCAGTATTTT.

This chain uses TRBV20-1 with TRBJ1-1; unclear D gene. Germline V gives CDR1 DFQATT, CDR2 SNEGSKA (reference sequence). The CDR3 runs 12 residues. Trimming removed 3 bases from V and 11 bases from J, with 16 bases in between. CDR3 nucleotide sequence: TGCAGTGCTAGTAGGGCAGACGGCCGGGCTTTCTTT. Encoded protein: CSASRADGRAFF.

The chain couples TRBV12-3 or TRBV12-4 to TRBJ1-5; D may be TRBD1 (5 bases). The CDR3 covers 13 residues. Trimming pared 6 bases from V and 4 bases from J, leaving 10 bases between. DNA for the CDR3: TGTGCCAGCAGCGGGACCGAGAATCAGCCCCAGCATTTT. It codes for CASSGTENQPQHF.

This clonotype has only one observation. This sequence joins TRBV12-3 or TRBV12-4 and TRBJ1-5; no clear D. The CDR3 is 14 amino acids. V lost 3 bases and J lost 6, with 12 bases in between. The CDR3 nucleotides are TGTGCCAGCAGTTTTCGGAGGGAAGGTCAGCCCCAGCATTTT. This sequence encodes CASSFRREGQPQHF.

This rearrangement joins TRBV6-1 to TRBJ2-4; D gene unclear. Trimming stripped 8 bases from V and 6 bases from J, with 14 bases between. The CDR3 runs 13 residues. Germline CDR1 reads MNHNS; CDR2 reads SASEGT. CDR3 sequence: CASVDRVVNIQYF. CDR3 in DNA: TGTGCCAGCGTTGACCGAGTGGTAAACATTCAGTACTTC.

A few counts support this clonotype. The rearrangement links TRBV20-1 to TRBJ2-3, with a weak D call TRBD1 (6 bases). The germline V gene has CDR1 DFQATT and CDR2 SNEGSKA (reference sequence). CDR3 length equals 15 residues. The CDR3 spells CVWAGAIPSTDTQYF. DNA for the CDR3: TGCGTATGGGCAGGGGCGATTCCTAGCACAGATACGCAGTATTTT.

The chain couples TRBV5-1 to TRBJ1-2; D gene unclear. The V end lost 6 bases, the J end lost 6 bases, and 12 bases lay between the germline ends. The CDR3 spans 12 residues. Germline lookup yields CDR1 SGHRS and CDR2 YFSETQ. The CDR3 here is CASNSGNDGYTF. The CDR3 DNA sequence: TGCGCCAGCAACTCAGGAAACGATGGCTACACCTTC. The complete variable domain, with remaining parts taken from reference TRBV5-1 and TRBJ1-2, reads KAGVTQTPRYLIKTRGQQVTLSCSPISGHRSVSWYQQTPGQGLQFLFEYFSETQRNKGNFPGRFSGRQFSNSRSEMNVSTLELGDSALYLCASNSGNDGYTFGSGTRLTVV.

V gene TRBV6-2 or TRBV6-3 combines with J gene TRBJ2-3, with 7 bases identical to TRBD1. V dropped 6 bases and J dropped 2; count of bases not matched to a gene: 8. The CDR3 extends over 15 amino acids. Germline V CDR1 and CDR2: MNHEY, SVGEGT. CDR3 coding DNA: TGTGCCAGCAGCCCCGGGACAGTGGACACAGATACGCAGTATTTT. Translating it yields CASSPGTVDTDTQYF.

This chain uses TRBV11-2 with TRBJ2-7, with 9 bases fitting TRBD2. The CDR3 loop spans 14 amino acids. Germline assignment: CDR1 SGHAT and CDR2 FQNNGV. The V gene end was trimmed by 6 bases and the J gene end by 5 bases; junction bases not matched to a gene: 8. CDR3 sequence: CASSFIAGANEQYF. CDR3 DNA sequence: TGTGCCAGCAGTTTCATAGCGGGGGCCAACGAGCAGTACTTC.

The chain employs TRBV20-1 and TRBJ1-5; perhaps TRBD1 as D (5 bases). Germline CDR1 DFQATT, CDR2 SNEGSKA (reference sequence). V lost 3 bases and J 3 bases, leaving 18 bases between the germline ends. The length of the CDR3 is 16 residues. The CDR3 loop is CSARGRRTDINQPQHF. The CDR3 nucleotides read TGCAGTGCTAGGGGGCGGCGGACGGACATCAATCAGCCCCAGCATTTT.

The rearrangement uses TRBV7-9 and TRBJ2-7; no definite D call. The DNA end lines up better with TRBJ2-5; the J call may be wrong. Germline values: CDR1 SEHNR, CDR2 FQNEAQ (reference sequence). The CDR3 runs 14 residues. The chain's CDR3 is CASSLAQSQETQYF. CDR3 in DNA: TGTGCCAGCAGCTTAGCGCAAAGTCAAGAGACCCAGTACTTC.

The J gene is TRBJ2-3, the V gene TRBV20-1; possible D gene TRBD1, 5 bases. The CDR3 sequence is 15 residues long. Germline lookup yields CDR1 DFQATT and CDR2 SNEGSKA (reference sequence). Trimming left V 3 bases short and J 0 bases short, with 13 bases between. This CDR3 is CSARDKTSSTDTQYF. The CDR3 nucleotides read TGCAGTGCTAGGGACAAGACCTCTAGCACAGATACGCAGTATTTT.

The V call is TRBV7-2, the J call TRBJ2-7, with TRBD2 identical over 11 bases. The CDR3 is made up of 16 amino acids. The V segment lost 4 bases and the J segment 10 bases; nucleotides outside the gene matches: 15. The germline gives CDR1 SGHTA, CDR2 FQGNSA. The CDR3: CASSSGTSGHWEPQYF. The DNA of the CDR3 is TGTGCCAGCAGCTCCGGGACTAGCGGCCATTGGGAGCCCCAGTACTTC.

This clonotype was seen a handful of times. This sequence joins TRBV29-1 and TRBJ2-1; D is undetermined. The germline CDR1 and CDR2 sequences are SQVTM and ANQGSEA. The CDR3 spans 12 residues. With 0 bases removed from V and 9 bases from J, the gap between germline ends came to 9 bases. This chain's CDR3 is CSVEEMGAEQFF. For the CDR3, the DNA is TGCAGCGTTGAAGAAATGGGCGCTGAGCAGTTCTTC.

CDR3: CASSGGRGIGNEQFF. CDR3 coding DNA: TGTGCCAGCAGCGGAGGGCGGGGGATAGGCAATGAGCAGTTCTTC. The rearrangement uses TRBV9 and TRBJ2-1, with 7 bases lining up with TRBD2. With V trimmed by 3 bases and J by 6 bases, 9 bases remained unmatched. The germline V gene has CDR1 SGDLS and CDR2 YYNGEE. This CDR3 is 15 amino acids long.

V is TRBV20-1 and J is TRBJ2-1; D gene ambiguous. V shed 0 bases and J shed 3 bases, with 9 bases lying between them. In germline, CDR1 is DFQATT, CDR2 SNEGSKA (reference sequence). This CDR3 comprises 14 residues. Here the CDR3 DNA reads TGCAGTGCTAGAGATAAGCAAATCTACAATGAGCAGTTCTTC. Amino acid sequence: CSARDKQIYNEQFF.

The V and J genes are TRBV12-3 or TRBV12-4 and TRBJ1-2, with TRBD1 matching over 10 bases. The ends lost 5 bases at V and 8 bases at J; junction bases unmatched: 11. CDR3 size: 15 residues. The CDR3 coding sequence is TGTGCCAGCAGTGCCCAGACAGGGGGCCTGCTCGGCTACACCTTC. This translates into CASSAQTGGLLGYTF.

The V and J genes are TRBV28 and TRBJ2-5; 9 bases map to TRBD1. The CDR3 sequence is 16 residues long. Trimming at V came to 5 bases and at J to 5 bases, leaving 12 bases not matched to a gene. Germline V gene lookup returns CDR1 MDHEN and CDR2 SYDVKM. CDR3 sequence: CASSIHRGRGVETQYF. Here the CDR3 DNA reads TGTGCCAGCAGTATACACAGGGGGCGAGGGGTTGAGACCCAGTACTTC.

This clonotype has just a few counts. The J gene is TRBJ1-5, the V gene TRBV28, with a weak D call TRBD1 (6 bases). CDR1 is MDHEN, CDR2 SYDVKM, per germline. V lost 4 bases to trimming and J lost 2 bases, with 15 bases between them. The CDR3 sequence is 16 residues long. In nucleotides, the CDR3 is TGTGCCAGCAGTTCCGGAAACAGGGTCGGCAATCAGCCCCAGCATTTT. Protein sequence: CASSSGNRVGNQPQHF.

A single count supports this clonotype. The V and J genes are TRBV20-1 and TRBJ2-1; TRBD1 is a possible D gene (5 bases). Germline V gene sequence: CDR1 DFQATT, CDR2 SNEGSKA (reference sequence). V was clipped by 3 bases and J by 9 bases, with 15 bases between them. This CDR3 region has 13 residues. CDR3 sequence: CSASRNTGVEQFF. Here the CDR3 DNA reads TGCAGTGCTAGTCGAAACACAGGAGTTGAGCAGTTCTTC.

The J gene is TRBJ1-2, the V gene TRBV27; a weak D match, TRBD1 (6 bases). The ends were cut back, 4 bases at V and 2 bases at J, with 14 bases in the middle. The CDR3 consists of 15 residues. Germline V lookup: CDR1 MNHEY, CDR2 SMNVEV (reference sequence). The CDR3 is CASSSRQQGNYGYTF. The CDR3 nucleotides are TGTGCCAGCAGTTCCCGCCAACAGGGAAACTATGGCTACACCTTC.

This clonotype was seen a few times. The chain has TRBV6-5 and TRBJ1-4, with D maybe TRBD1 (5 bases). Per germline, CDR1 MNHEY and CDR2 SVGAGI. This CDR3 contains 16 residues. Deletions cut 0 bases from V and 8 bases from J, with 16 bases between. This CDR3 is CASSYSWQGEEEKLFF. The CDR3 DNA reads TGTGCCAGCAGTTACTCGTGGCAGGGCGAGGAGGAAAAACTGTTTTTT.

In DNA, the CDR3 is TGTGCCACCGGACGGCCTGGGGACTACAATGAGCAGTTCTTC. Its translation is CATGRPGDYNEQFF. J is TRBJ2-1 and V is TRBV15; D ambiguous. CDR3 length: 14 residues. Germline lookup yields CDR1 LNHNV and CDR2 YYDKDF (reference sequence). V was shortened by 8 bases and J by 3 bases, with 14 bases between the two germline ends.

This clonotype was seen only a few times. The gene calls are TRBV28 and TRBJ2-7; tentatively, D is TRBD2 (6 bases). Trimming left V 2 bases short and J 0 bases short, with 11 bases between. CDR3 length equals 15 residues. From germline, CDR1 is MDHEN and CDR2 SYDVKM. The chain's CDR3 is CASSLMGLPSYEQYF. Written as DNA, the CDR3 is TGTGCCAGCAGTTTAATGGGACTTCCCTCCTACGAGCAGTACTTC.

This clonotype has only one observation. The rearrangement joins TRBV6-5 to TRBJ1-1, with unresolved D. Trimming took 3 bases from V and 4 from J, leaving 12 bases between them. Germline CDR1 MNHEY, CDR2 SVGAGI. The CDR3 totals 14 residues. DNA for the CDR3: TGTGCCAGCAGTTATGCGAGGTGGGGCACTGAAGCTTTCTTT. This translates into CASSYARWGTEAFF.

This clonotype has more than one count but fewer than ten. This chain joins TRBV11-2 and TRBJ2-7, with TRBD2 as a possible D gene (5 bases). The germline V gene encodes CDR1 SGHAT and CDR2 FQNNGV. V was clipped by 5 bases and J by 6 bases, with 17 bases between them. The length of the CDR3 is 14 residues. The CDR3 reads CASSPGVSVGEQYF. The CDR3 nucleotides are TGTGCCAGCAGCCCCGGGGTTTCGGTGGGCGAGCAGTACTTC.